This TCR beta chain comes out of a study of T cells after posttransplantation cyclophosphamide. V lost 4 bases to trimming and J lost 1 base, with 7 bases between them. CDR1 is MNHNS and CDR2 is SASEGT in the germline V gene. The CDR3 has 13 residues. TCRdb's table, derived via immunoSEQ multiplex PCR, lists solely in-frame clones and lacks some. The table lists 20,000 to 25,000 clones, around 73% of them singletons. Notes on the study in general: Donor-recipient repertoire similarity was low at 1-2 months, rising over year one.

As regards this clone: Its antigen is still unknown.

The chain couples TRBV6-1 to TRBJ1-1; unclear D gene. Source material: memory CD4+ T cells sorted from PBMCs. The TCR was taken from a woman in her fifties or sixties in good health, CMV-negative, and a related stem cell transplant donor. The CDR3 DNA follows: TGTGCCAGCAGTGGTTCATGGAACACTGAAGCTTTCTTT. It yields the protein CASSGSWNTEAFF.